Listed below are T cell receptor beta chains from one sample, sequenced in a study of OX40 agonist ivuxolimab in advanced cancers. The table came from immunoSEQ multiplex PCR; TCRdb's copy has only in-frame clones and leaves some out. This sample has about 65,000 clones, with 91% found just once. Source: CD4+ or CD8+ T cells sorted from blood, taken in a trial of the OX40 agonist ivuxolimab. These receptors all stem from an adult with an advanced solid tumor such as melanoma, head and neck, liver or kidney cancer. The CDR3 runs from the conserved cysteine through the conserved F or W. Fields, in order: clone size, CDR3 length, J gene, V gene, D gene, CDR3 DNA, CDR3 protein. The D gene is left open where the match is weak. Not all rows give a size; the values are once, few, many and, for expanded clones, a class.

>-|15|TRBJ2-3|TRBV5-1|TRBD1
TGCGCCAGCAGCATGGACAGGGGGGGCACAGATACGCAGTATTTT
CASSMDRGGTDTQYF
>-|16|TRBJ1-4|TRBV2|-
TGTGCCAGCAGTGACCCTCTGACAAGGGGAAATGAAAAACTGTTTTTT
CASSDPLTRGNEKLFF
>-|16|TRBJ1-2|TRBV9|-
TGTGCCAGCAGCGTCTCGGTGGGAGGGGGTAACTATGGCTACACCTTC
CASSVSVGGGNYGYTF
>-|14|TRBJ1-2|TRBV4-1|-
TGCGCCAGCAGCCAAGACGGGATGGGCTATGGCTACACCTTC
CASSQDGMGYGYTF
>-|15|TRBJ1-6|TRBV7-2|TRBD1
TGTGCCAGCAGCTTAGTGGGACAGGGGTATTCACCCCTCCACTTT
CASSLVGQGYSPLHF
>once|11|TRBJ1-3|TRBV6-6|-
TGTGCCAGCACCGCTGGAAACACCATATATTTT
CASTAGNTIYF
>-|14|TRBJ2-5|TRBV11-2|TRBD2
TGTGCCAGCAGCTTAGATCCGGGGGGAGAGACCCAGTACTTC
CASSLDPGGETQYF
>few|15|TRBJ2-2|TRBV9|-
TGTGCCAGCAGCGTAGGCAGTATGAACACCGGGGAGCTGTTTTTT
CASSVGSMNTGELFF
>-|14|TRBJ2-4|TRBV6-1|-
TGTGCCAGCAGAGCCCGCTCGAGGGAAAACATTCAGTACTTC
CASRARSRENIQYF
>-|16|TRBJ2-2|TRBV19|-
TGTGCCAGTACCTCAAGGGCGGGGAACTACACCGGGGAGCTGTTTTTT
CASTSRAGNYTGELFF
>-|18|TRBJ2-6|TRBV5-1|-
TGCGCCAGCAGCTTGGTGGGGGTAACGAACTCTGGGGCCAACGTCCTGACTTTC
CASSLVGVTNSGANVLTF
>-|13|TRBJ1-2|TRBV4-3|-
TGCGCCAGCAGCCAAGACCGAGGGTTTGGCTACACCTTC
CASSQDRGFGYTF
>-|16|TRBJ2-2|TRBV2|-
TGTGCCAGCAGTGCCAGGACGCCTCGGGGCACCGGGGAGCTGTTTTTT
CASSARTPRGTGELFF
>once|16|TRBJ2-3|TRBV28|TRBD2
TGTGCCAGCAGTTTATCAGCGGGGGATAGCACAGATACGCAGTATTTT
CASSLSAGDSTDTQYF
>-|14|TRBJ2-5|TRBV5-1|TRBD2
TGCGCCAGCAGCACGGGACTAGCGGGGGGAACCCAGTACTTC
CASSTGLAGGTQYF
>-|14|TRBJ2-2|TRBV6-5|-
TGTGCCAGCAGTTACTCAGGCGGGACCGGGGAGCTGTTTTTT
CASSYSGGTGELFF
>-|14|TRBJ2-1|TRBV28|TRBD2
TGTGCCAGCAGTTTTGACGGGAGGGGCGATGAGCAGTTCTTC
CASSFDGRGDEQFF
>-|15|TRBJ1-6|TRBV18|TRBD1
TGTGCCAGCTCACCAGGGACAGCGAGGAATTCACCCCTCCACTTT
CASSPGTARNSPLHF
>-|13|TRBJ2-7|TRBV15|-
TGTGCCACCAGCAGAGATTGGACGTACGAGCAGTACTTC
CATSRDWTYEQYF
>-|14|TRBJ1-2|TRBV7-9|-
TGTGCCAGCAGCTTAGCTGAGGGCGGAGGCGGCTACACCTTC
CASSLAEGGGGYTF
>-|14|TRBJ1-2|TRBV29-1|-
TGCAGCGTTGCGAAGGAAGGTCTAGCCTATGGCTACACCTTC
CSVAKEGLAYGYTF
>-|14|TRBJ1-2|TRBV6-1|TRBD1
TGTGCCGGCAACCAGGCAGGGGGCGTCTATGGCTACACCTTC
CAGNQAGGVYGYTF
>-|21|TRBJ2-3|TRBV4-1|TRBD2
TGCGCCAGCAGCCAAGATGGGGGACTAGCGGGGGGCCCACCTAGCACAGATACGCAGTATTTT
CASSQDGGLAGGPPSTDTQYF
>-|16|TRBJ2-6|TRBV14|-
TGTGCCAGCAGCCAAGCCAGGTCCCCTGGGGCCAACGTCCTGACTTTC
CASSQARSPGANVLTF
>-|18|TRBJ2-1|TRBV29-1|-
TGCAGCGTTGATCCGGGCATGACCCCAGGGAGCTCCTACAATGAGCAGTTCTTC
CSVDPGMTPGSSYNEQFF
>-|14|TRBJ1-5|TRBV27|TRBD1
TGTGCCAGCAACAACAGGGGCGGCAATCAGCCCCAGCATTTT
CASNNRGGNQPQHF
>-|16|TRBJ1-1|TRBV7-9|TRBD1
TGTGCCAGCAGCTGGGACCCGGGACAGGGGACCACTGAAGCTTTCTTT
CASSWDPGQGTTEAFF
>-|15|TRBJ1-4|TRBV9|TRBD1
TGTGCCAGCAGCGGAAGGGACAGCAGTAATGAAAAACTGTTTTTT
CASSGRDSSNEKLFF
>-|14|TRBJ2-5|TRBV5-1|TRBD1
TGCGCCAGCAGCTCAACACAGGGGCGAGAGGCCCAGTACTTC
CASSSTQGREAQYF
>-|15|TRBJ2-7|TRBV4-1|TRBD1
TGCGCCAGCAGCCACCCGGGACAGGGGCACTACGAGCAGTACTTC
CASSHPGQGHYEQYF
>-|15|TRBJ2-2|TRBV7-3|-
TGTGCCAGCAGCTTAATCCTTCCGCCTGACGGGGAGCTGTTTTTT
CASSLILPPDGELFF
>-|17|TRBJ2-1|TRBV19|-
TGTGCCAGTAGTATAGCCCGGGCGGGCGGAAACTCCAATGAGCAGTTCTTC
CASSIARAGGNSNEQFF
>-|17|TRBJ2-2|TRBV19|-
TGTGCCAGTAGGCTAATTCGGGGGGCCTCTAGCACCGGGGAGCTGTTTTTT
CASRLIRGASSTGELFF
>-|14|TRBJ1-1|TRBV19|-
TGTGCCAGTAGTATAGATCGGGAGGCATCCAGAGCTTTCTTT
CASSIDREASRAFF
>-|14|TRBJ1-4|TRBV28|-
TGTGCCACATGGGACGGTTCAACTAATGAAAAACTGTTTTTT
CATWDGSTNEKLFF
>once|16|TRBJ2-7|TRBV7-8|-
TGTGCCAGCAGCTTAGGGGGGTTAGGGATCGGCTACGAGCAGTACTTC
CASSLGGLGIGYEQYF
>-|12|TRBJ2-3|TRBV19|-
TGTGCCAGTAGCCTAATTGGGGGTACGCAGTATTTT
CASSLIGGTQYF
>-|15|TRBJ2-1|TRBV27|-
TGTGCCAGCAGTTTATACGGGGGGCCCTACAATGAGCAGTTCTTC
CASSLYGGPYNEQFF
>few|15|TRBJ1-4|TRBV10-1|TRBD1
TGCGCCAGCAGCGACGAGGGACAGGGAGGTGAAAAACTGTTTTTT
CASSDEGQGGEKLFF
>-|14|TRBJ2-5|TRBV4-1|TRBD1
TGCGCCAGCAGCCAAACAGACAGGGGGGAGACCCAGTACTTC
CASSQTDRGETQYF
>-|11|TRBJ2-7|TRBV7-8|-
TGTGCCAGCAGCCAGGGTGGGGAGGAGTACTTC
CASSQGGEEYF
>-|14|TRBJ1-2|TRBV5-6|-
TGTGCCAGCAGCTTCGTAGGGAATAACTATGGCTACACCTTC
CASSFVGNNYGYTF
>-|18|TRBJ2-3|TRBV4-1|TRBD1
TGCGCCAGCTCTCGAAGCGGGGGGACAGGGGGTACGACAGATACGCAGTATTTT
CASSRSGGTGGTTDTQYF
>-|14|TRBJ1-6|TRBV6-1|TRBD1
TGTGCCAGCAGTGACGCCAGGGGGGAGTCACCCCTCCACTTT
CASSDARGESPLHF
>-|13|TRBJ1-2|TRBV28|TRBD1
TGTGCCAGCTACAGGGGGCGCCTCTATGGCTACACCTTC
CASYRGRLYGYTF
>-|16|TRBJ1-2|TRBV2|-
TGTGCCAGCACCCGCCTGGTGGCTACAGCCGGCTATGGCTACACCTTC
CASTRLVATAGYGYTF
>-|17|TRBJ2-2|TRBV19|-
TGTGCCAGTAGTATTACGTTTACGGCAGGGGAAACCGGGGAGCTGTTTTTT
CASSITFTAGETGELFF
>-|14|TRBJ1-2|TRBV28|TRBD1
TGTGCCAGCAGTTCGACAGGGGGCGGCTATGGCTACACCTTC
CASSSTGGGYGYTF
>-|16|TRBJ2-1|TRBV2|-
TGTGCCAGCAGTGAAGCGGGCCGGGCCTCCTACAATGAGCAGTTCTTC
CASSEAGRASYNEQFF
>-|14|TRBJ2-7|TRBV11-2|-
TGTGCCAGCAGCTTAGATAGAGGGGTGCACGAGCAGTACTTC
CASSLDRGVHEQYF
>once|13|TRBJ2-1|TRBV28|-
TGTGCCAGCAAGGGCGGTACTTACAATGAGCAGTTCTTC
CASKGGTYNEQFF
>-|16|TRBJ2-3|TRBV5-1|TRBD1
TGCGCCAGCAGCTTGGAGGGACAGGGGGCGGTGGATACGCAGTATTTT
CASSLEGQGAVDTQYF